The subject of this entry is one T cell receptor (beta chain). What it recognizes is unknown. Germline CDR1 and CDR2: LNHDA and SQIVND (reference sequence). The V end lost 9 bases, the J end lost 6 bases, and 18 bases lay between the germline ends. The CDR3 consists of 14 residues. The data originate from a study of T cell responses to AZD1222 COVID-19 vaccine. Broader study findings: Baseline serostatus was positive in only a handful of AZD1222 recipients.

Assay used: immunoSEQ multiplex PCR; TCRdb lists only in-frame clones, some missing. The sample consists of about 80,000 clones, 80% to 90% of them appearing once. The genes are TRBV19 and TRBJ2-1; tentatively, D is TRBD2 (6 bases). This material consisted of peripheral blood, taken 28 days after the second AZD1222 dose. The TCR sequence derives from an adult who received the AZD1222 COVID-19 vaccine. CDR3: CASRSGTRSNEQFF. Here the CDR3 DNA reads TGTGCCAGCCGGTCCGGGACTCGCTCCAATGAGCAGTTCTTC.